This T cell receptor (beta chain) stems from a study of immune heterogeneity within non-small cell lung tumors. Whole-study results and caveats: A moderate but significant correlation was observed between local T-cell clonality and local tumor mutational burden (R around 0.35). There were identical dominant CDR3 beta clonotypes recurring across tumor sites within a patient, together with site-unique high-frequency clones.

Amplifying TCR beta CDR3 involved multiplex PCR carried out with 32 V and 13 J primers. MiXCR, run by TCRdb on the multiplex PCR reads, gives a single entry per CDR3 protein. The sample records about 3,300 distinct CDR3 sequences, about 50% being singletons. This CDR3 region has 14 residues. The germline gives CDR1 MNHEY, CDR2 SVGEGT. Between the trimmed V and J ends, which lost 5 bases and 4 bases, there was a span of 14 bases. The template consisted of bulk tumor genomic DNA, with approximately 630 ng used per sample. Collection of several biopsies per primary tumor, spaced far apart, took place during surgery. Surgery that was curative in intent was performed on patients with untreated, newly diagnosed non-small cell lung cancer. The donors had newly diagnosed non-small cell lung cancer and underwent surgery intended to cure it. This clonotype was observed a single time. What it binds is unknown.

This receptor was obtained from a man aged 60-69 years with non-small cell lung cancer. The V and J genes are TRBV6-2 or TRBV6-3 and TRBJ1-2; D ambiguous. Material: lung tumor tissue. CDR3 DNA: TGTGCCAGCAGTGTTGATAACCTAGGCTATGGCTACACCTTC. Translated, it gives CASSVDNLGYGYTF.